Below, 20 T cell receptor beta chains from the same sample are listed, as sequenced in a study of T-cell memory formation after mild COVID-19. TCRdb used MiXCR to reprocess the 5' RACE reads, holding one entry per CDR3 protein. The sample records more than 85,000 distinct CDR3 sequences, over 8.5% being singletons. Sequencing was carried out using PBMCs or a T cell subset sorted from them (not recorded which). These receptors came from a man between 18 and 29 years old who had mild COVID-19 (a few samples of this study predate the infection). Cell type and time point are not known.

This clonotype was recorded at least ten times. The chain carries TRBV28 and TRBJ2-7, with TRBD2 matching 15 bases. The CDR3 consists of 16 residues. V was pared by 5 bases and J by 2 bases, with 4 bases of the junction left unmatched. CDR1 is MDHEN, CDR2 SYDVKM, per germline. The CDR3 reads CASSPRTSGGAYEQYF. In nucleotides, the CDR3 is TGTGCCAGCAGTCCCCGGACTAGCGGGGGGGCCTACGAGCAGTACTTC.

V and J are TRBV29-1 and TRBJ1-2; D is unresolved. V was clipped by 1 base and J by 3 bases, with 6 bases between them. This CDR3 region has 12 residues. Germline V gene data show CDR1 as SQVTM and CDR2 as ANQGSEA. CDR3 sequence reads: CSVEGLDYGYTF. The DNA for the CDR3 is TGCAGCGTTGAAGGACTCGACTATGGCTACACCTTC. Using reference TRBV29-1 and TRBJ1-2 for the parts outside the CDR3, the full variable domain is SAVISQKPSRDICQRGTSLTIQCQVDSQVTMMFWYRQQPGQSLTLIATANQGSEATYESGFVIDKFPISRPNLTFSTLTVSNMSPEDSSIYLCSVEGLDYGYTFGSGTRLTVV.

This chain uses TRBV7-2 with TRBJ1-6; 9 bases agree with TRBD1. V was pared by 3 bases and J by 7 bases, with 4 bases of the junction left unmatched. In germline, CDR1 is SGHTA, CDR2 FQGNSA. The CDR3 length is 15 residues. In DNA, the CDR3 is TGTGCCAGCAGCTTGGACAGGGGATTGAATTCACCCCTCCACTTT. This sequence encodes CASSLDRGLNSPLHF.

This clonotype showed up many times. The rearrangement links TRBV20-1 to TRBJ2-2; D is perhaps TRBD1 (6 bases). The length of the CDR3 is 13 residues. The V gene's germline CDR1 is DFQATT and CDR2 SNEGSKA (reference sequence). Trimming pared 5 bases from V and 0 bases from J, leaving 7 bases between. The CDR3 reads CSARQANTGELFF. The CDR3 coding sequence is TGCAGTGCTCGACAGGCGAACACCGGGGAGCTGTTTTTT.

Only a few counts were recorded for this clonotype. V gene TRBV4-1 combines with J gene TRBJ1-1; the match to TRBD1 covers 7 bases. This CDR3 spans 16 amino acids. Germline assignment: CDR1 MGHRA and CDR2 YSYEKL. The junction had 5 bases not matched to a gene; V was cut back by 1 base and J by 0 bases. CDR3 loop: CASSQGRGLVNTEAFF. DNA of the CDR3: TGCGCCAGCAGCCAAGGGAGGGGGCTTGTGAACACTGAAGCTTTCTTT.

The V gene is TRBV4-3, the J gene TRBJ2-1, with 14 bases fitting TRBD2. The V and J ends lost 3 bases and 9 bases, in that order; junction bases with no gene match: 7. This CDR3 is built from 16 residues. From germline, CDR1 is LGHNA and CDR2 YSLEER. As DNA, the CDR3 is TGCGCCAGCAGCCACCGACTAGCGGGGGGGCCCGTTGAGCAGTTCTTC. Translating it yields CASSHRLAGGPVEQFF.

At least ten counts were recorded for this clonotype. The CDR3 loop is CASTSDAQRTDTQYF. The CDR3 region has the DNA TGTGCCAGCACCTCGGACGCCCAGAGGACAGATACGCAGTATTTT. The V call is TRBV12-3 or TRBV12-4, the J call TRBJ2-3; D is unresolved. There are 15 residues in the CDR3. V was shortened by 7 bases and J by 3 bases, with 17 bases between the two germline ends.

This chain uses TRBV7-9 with TRBJ2-1; D unresolved. CDR3 size: 12 residues. Germline values: CDR1 SEHNR, CDR2 FQNEAQ (reference sequence). Trimming removed 5 bases at V and 10 bases at J, with 12 bases between. The CDR3 nucleotides are TGTGCCAGCAGCCCCGGACCAACGGAGCAGTTCTTC. Protein: CASSPGPTEQFF. The entire variable domain, with the rest obtained from reference TRBV7-9 and TRBJ2-1, is as follows: DTGVSQNPRHKITKRGQNVTFRCDPISEHNRLYWYRQTLGQGPEFLTYFQNEAQLEKSRLLSDRFSAERPKGSFSTLEIQRTEQGDSAMYLCASSPGPTEQFFGPGTRLTVL.

This clonotype was seen only a few times. The rearrangement joins TRBV5-1 to TRBJ1-1; D gene uncertain. The CDR3 has 14 amino acids. The V end was cut by 4 bases, the J end by 0 bases, with 10 bases between. Germline CDR1 is SGHRS and CDR2 is YFSETQ. CDR3 in amino acids: CASSVSAVNTEAFF. DNA of the CDR3: TGCGCCAGCAGCGTTAGTGCGGTGAACACTGAAGCTTTCTTT.

Only a few counts were recorded for this clonotype. This sequence joins TRBV7-9 and TRBJ2-3; 9 bases match TRBD2. The germline CDR1 and CDR2 sequences are SEHNR and FQNEAQ (reference sequence). The CDR3 is 16 amino acids. The V gene end was trimmed by 5 bases and the J gene end by 5 bases; junction bases not matched to a gene: 11. CDR3 sequence: CASSPTGGGEKDTQYF. The CDR3 DNA reads TGTGCCAGCAGCCCCACGGGCGGGGGGGAGAAAGATACGCAGTATTTT.

This sequence joins TRBV29-1 and TRBJ2-2; D call uncertain. Trimming left V 7 bases short and J 4 bases short, with 10 bases between. Germline CDR1 and CDR2: SQVTM and ANQGSEA. This CDR3 contains 12 residues. The CDR3 sequence: CSATRGTGELFF. In DNA, the CDR3 is TGCAGCGCCACTCGAGGCACCGGGGAGCTGTTTTTT.

This clonotype was picked up a small number of times. The J gene is TRBJ1-1, the V gene TRBV10-3; 8 bases match TRBD1. This CDR3 spans 16 amino acids. Germline CDR1 ENHRY, CDR2 SYGVKD. V lost 0 bases and J lost 5; bases outside the gene matches: 8. Here the CDR3 DNA reads TGTGCCATCAGTGAGTCGTGGTTCCAGGGGGCGACTGAAGCTTTCTTT. Translated: CAISESWFQGATEAFF.

This clonotype was seen only a few times. The rearrangement uses TRBV12-3 or TRBV12-4 and TRBJ1-4; a possible D gene is TRBD1 (6 bases). V was trimmed by 7 bases and J by 0 bases, leaving 9 bases between them. This CDR3 has 14 residues. The CDR3 protein is CASTTGSTNEKLFF. CDR3 nucleotide sequence: TGTGCCAGCACCACAGGGTCAACTAATGAAAAACTGTTTTTT.

This clonotype was detected a few times. In DNA, the CDR3 is TGCGCCAGCAGCCAAGATACAGGGGGGACTTCACCCCTCCACTTT. It yields the protein CASSQDTGGTSPLHF. The V gene is TRBV4-3, the J gene TRBJ1-6; TRBD1 agrees at 8 bases. Germline CDR1 and CDR2: LGHNA and YSLEER. J gave up 9 bases and V 0 bases, and 4 bases lay outside the gene matches. This CDR3 comprises 15 residues.

This clonotype has a handful of counts. This chain links TRBV9 with TRBJ2-3, with a weak D call TRBD2 (5 bases). Between the trimmed V and J ends, which lost 2 bases and 4 bases, there was a span of 11 bases. CDR1 is SGDLS and CDR2 is YYNGEE in the germline V gene. This CDR3 comprises 14 residues. CDR3 sequence (DNA): TGTGCCAGCAGCGTCGGTAGCGTGGCAGATACGCAGTATTTT. This encodes CASSVGSVADTQYF.

This clonotype was detected only a few times. The chain links TRBV15 to TRBJ2-1; a possible D gene is TRBD1 (6 bases). Per the germline V gene, CDR1 is LNHNV and CDR2 is YYDKDF (reference sequence). The V gene lost 0 bases and the J gene lost 7 bases, with 22 bases spanning the gap. The CDR3 has 18 residues. CDR3: CATSREGSWAGARNEQFF. For the CDR3, the DNA is TGTGCCACCAGCAGAGAAGGATCGTGGGCAGGGGCCCGTAATGAGCAGTTCTTC.

The chain carries TRBV7-2 and TRBJ1-2, with D possibly being TRBD1 (5 bases). The CDR3 has 17 amino acids. Germline CDR1 and CDR2: SGHTA and FQGNSA. V lost 3 bases and J 0 bases, leaving 17 bases between the germline ends. CDR3 sequence (DNA): TGTGCCAGCAGCTTTCCTCGGTCGGGGGGTGCTAACTATGGCTACACCTTC. Its protein is CASSFPRSGGANYGYTF.

The rearrangement uses TRBV14 and TRBJ1-2; D remains ambiguous. The CDR3 has 14 residues. Germline V gene sequence: CDR1 SGHDN, CDR2 FVKESK. Trimming pared 1 base from V and 4 bases from J, leaving 10 bases between. CDR3 sequence reads: CASSQAGGSYGYTF. The CDR3 DNA is TGTGCCAGCAGCCAAGCCGGCGGTTCCTATGGCTACACCTTC.

This rearrangement joins TRBV28 to TRBJ1-5; D gene unclear. Germline CDR1 and CDR2: MDHEN and SYDVKM. V gave up 6 bases and J gave up 6 bases, with 24 bases separating them. This CDR3 contains 17 residues. CDR3 residues: CASRSSPEEDPSQPQHF. The CDR3 DNA reads TGTGCCAGCAGATCTTCCCCCGAGGAGGATCCCAGTCAGCCCCAGCATTTT.

This sequence joins TRBV7-9 and TRBJ2-5, with TRBD2 matching over 15 bases. The CDR3 consists of 18 residues. Germline CDR1 reads SEHNR; CDR2 reads FQNEAQ (reference sequence). Trimming cost V 5 bases and J 2 bases; bases outside gene matches: 9. CDR3 loop: CASSPTRGTSGGQETQYF. For the CDR3, the DNA is TGTGCCAGCAGCCCCACGCGGGGGACTAGCGGGGGGCAAGAGACCCAGTACTTC.